Listed below are T cell receptor beta chains from one sample, sequenced in a study of early T cells in non-severe SARS-CoV-2 infection. TCRdb reprocessed the 5' RACE reads via MiXCR and lists one record per CDR3 protein. In the table there are roughly 34,000 distinct CDR3 sequences, approximately 6.6% of which are singletons. The material was whole blood, obtained at baseline. These receptors originate from an adult who was a healthcare worker with PCR-confirmed SARS-CoV-2 infection or an uninfected control (not recorded which). Each CDR3 is given with its conserved first and last residue. D genes are given only for firm matches. Clone size, where shown, is once, few, many, or a class for clones that have expanded.

V gene,J gene,clone size,D gene,CDR3 DNA,CDR3 protein
TRBV10-3,TRBJ2-1,many,-,TGTGCCATCAGTGAGTCTCTTTCGCTATCTGAGCAGTTCTTC,CAISESLSLSEQFF
TRBV11-2,TRBJ2-1,-,TRBD2,TGTGCCAGCACCCCTCTGGCGGGAGCGGGTATGAATGAGCAGTTCTTC,CASTPLAGAGMNEQFF
TRBV18,TRBJ2-1,many,-,TGTGCCAGCTCACCCGATATGTCCTCCTACAATGAGCAGTTCTTC,CASSPDMSSYNEQFF
TRBV20-1,TRBJ1-4,few,-,TGCAGTGCTCTGGAGTTCAATGAAAAACTGTTTTTT,CSALEFNEKLFF
TRBV18,TRBJ2-4,-,-,TGTGCCAGCTCACTAAATGACCCCTTTGGAGGCGTTCAGTACTTC,CASSLNDPFGGVQYF
TRBV20-1,TRBJ2-3,-,TRBD1,TGCAGTGCTGGGGGGACAGGGACAGATACGCAGTATTTT,CSAGGTGTDTQYF
TRBV4-2,TRBJ1-2,many,-,TGTGCCAGCAGCCACAACATGGAGACAGCTGGCTACACCTTC,CASSHNMETAGYTF
TRBV18,TRBJ2-2,-,TRBD1,TGTGCCAGCTCACGCAGGGGGCGCGGGGAGCTGTTTTTT,CASSRRGRGELFF
TRBV20-1,TRBJ2-7,many,TRBD2,TGCAGTGCCCGAGCGGGGAACGAGGCTGGCGAGCAGTACTTC,CSARAGNEAGEQYF
TRBV4-2,TRBJ2-1,-,-,TGTGCCAGCAGCCAAGACCAGGGACAACGTTACAATGAGCAGTTCTTC,CASSQDQGQRYNEQFF
TRBV11-2,TRBJ1-1,few,-,TGTGCCAGCAGCTTAGAGTTGAACACTGAAGCTTTCTTT,CASSLELNTEAFF
TRBV11-2,TRBJ2-1,-,TRBD1,TGTGCCAGCAGCTTATTCCGGGACAGGGTAATTCGTGAGCAGTTCTTC,CASSLFRDRVIREQFF
TRBV20-1,TRBJ2-7,-,TRBD2,TGCAGCGCTGCTTGGGCTGGCGGGAGAGGAGGGAACGAGCAGTACTTC,CSAAWAGGRGGNEQYF
TRBV7-2,TRBJ1-5,-,-,TGTGCCAGCAGCGGGACTCAGCGTCAGCCCCAGCATTTT,CASSGTQRQPQHF
TRBV4-1,TRBJ2-1,-,TRBD2,TGCGCCAGCAGCCAAGACGATAGCGGGAGCTACAATGAGCAGTTCTTC,CASSQDDSGSYNEQFF
TRBV7-2,TRBJ2-7,many,-,TGTGCCAGCAGCTTAGGAGGGGGAGGGCCTTCCTACGAGCAGTACTTC,CASSLGGGGPSYEQYF
TRBV4-2,TRBJ1-4,many,-,TGTGCCAGCAGCCAAGATATGGGAGGAGAAAAACTGTTTTTT,CASSQDMGGEKLFF
TRBV29-1,TRBJ2-3,many,TRBD2,TGCAGCGTTGGAACAGGGACTAGCGGGAGGGCCGATACGCAGTATTTT,CSVGTGTSGRADTQYF
TRBV5-6,TRBJ2-5,many,-,TGTGCCAGCAGTTTGCCCAGAGGAGAGACCCAGTACTTC,CASSLPRGETQYF
TRBV6-1,TRBJ1-2,many,-,TGTGCCAGCACACAGGCGGCCGGCTATGGCTACACCTTC,CASTQAAGYGYTF